The clone carrying this T cell receptor (beta chain) occurred a few times. The source of the sample is a study of patients and donors after allogeneic stem cell transplantation. V was clipped by 0 bases and J by 0 bases, with 2 bases between them. The CDR3 consists of 14 residues. Germline V gives CDR1 SGHTA, CDR2 FQGNSA. TCRdb recomputed calls from the RT-PCR reads with MiXCR, one row per CDR3 protein. Among more than 150,000 distinct CDR3 sequences listed, nearly 25% were seen once. This clonotype was obtained from a human donor who was either an allogeneic HSCT recipient or a stem cell or donor lymphocyte infusion donor (not recorded which). It is not recorded whose cells these are; they may come from a transplant donor. The chain uses TRBV7-2 and TRBJ2-2, with unresolved D. Specimen: blood, either unsorted or a sorted T cell fraction (not recorded which). The CDR3: CASSLAANTGELFF. Here the CDR3 DNA reads TGTGCCAGCAGCTTAGCGGCGAACACCGGGGAGCTGTTTTTT.